Below, one T cell receptor (beta chain) is given with its context. Clones were sequenced by immunoSEQ multiplex PCR, and TCRdb holds only the in-frame ones, with some missing. Of roughly 180,000 clones in the sample, around 86% were seen once. The source of the sample is a study of blood T cell repertoires in COVID-19. The CDR3 totals 15 residues. Germline CDR1 is MNHEY and CDR2 is SVGAGI. Trimming removed 6 bases from V and 7 bases from J; junction bases left unmatched: 13. The chain joins TRBV6-5 to TRBJ2-7, with 9 bases that match TRBD1. The receptor was derived from a man aged 18-30 years with acute or convalescent COVID-19. Sequencing was done on a sample of peripheral blood. CDR3 sequence (DNA): TGTGCCAGCAGACGCACCGGGACAGGGCCGGGGGAGCAGTACTTC. Its translation: CASRRTGTGPGEQYF.